The sequence of this T cell receptor (beta chain) was determined in a study of blood T cells in healthy people across ages (dated by TCRdb to the mid-2010s). Notes on the research overall: In model experiments, template switching captured roughly one uniquely barcoded TCR beta cDNA molecule for every two T cells. To track age-related changes in TCR beta repertoire diversity, the study relied on deep sequencing normalized with unique cDNA molecular identifiers. The study analyzed two additional independent replicas of 1 million unique cDNA reads from the same blood draw for two donors, one aged 18 to 30 and one aged 80 or older. Donors were grouped into four age groups: young (average about 15 years), middle-aged (about 40), aged (over 55) and long-lived (about 90). To avoid experimental bias, donors of different ages were spread randomly across the sequencing lanes.

The library was made by 5' RACE. Sequencing was carried out with an Illumina HiSeq 2500. A second roughly 6 to 11 cycle PCR used a sample-barcoded 5' primer and a J-beta primer mix. A template-switch 5' adaptor carrying 12 random nucleotides introduced a unique molecular identifier onto each TCR beta cDNA molecule. At least 3 million CDR3-containing paired-end reads were obtained from each sample. First-strand cDNA was synthesized from all RNA with the Mint cDNA synthesis kit, primed by a TRBC-specific oligonucleotide. All cDNA was treated with uracil-DNA glycosylase and then went through a first 18-cycle PCR with the universal primers M1SS and BC2_uni_R. In the authors' own workflow: Each sample was normalized by randomly selecting 1 million high-quality reads, each carrying a distinct molecular identifier. Instead of being binned into consensus sequences, reads that shared molecular identifiers were thrown out. MiTCR, with a Q25 quality threshold and the strictest error-elimination algorithm, was used for CDR3 identification, clonotype clustering and error correction. A nonparametric unseen species model with Euler transformation was used to estimate lower-bound total TCR beta diversity. The public reads were run again by TCRdb, first through fastp at Q25 and then through MiXCR, and only productive beta chains were kept. One record per CDR3 amino acid sequence lists the most common genes and DNA. The V and J calls and clone size come from TCRdb's table, not from the authors' own analysis. The sample includes 780,000 or so distinct CDR3 sequences, with roughly 50% observed a single time. Of the sample, under 30% falls within the top ten clones.

In the case of this clonotype: Its recognized antigen is unknown. No base-level quality is on record; no much larger clone is a single base apart.

Systemically healthy Caucasian individuals from Russia, 39 in total and aged roughly 6 to 90 years, were included as donors. Roughly 10 milliliters of peripheral blood were drawn from each donor into EDTA-treated Vacutainer tubes. Ficoll-Paque density-gradient centrifugation was used to isolate PBMCs, with at least 6 million obtained per sample. Trizol reagent was used to extract total RNA from PBMCs, with at least 5.5 micrograms per sample. The percentages of naive CD45RAhigh/CD27high T cells were determined by flow cytometry on a PBMC aliquot from every donor. The study at large found these results: Donor CMV infection status was unknown, potentially confounding age-related changes in expanded clonotypes. Conclusive comparison of naive and antigen-experienced compartments was prevented by the profiling of bulk unsorted PBMCs. Compared with the aged group, more naive CD4+ T cells, fewer expanded clones and increased TCR diversity were shown by the long-lived group, suggesting age selection. Observed TCR beta diversity per million T cells fell roughly linearly with age, and a significant reduction was already apparent by age around 39. Observed TCR beta diversity correlated strongly with the percentage of naive T cells measured by flow cytometry. Total diversity estimates from one million sequenced T cells were considered lower bounds and underestimates.

The material sequenced was blood. This sequence was found in a man between 40 and 49 years old in good health.

CDR3 loop: CASSIPYGGSNEQFF. DNA sequence: TGTGCCAGCAGCATCCCTTACGGGGGATCAAATGAGCAGTTCTTC. The chain uses TRBV7-9 and TRBJ2-1; possibly the D gene is TRBD2, per 6 matching bases. The CDR3 numbers 15 residues from cysteine through phenylalanine. Only the CDR3 part of the read is kept: 45 bases, read in frame from the first base. The germline V gene (reference sequence) specifies SEHNR as CDR1 and FQNEAQ as CDR2. The germline ends are 18 bases apart after V is trimmed by 5 bases and J by 7 bases.